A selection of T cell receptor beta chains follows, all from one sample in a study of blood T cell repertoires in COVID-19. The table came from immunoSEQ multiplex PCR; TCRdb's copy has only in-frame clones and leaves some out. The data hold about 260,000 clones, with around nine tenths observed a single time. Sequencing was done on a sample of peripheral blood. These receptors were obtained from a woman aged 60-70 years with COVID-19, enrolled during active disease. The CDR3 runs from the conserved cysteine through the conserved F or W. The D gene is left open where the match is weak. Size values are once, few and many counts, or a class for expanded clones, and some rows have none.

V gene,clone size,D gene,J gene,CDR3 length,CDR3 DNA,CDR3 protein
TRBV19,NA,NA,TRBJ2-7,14,TGTGCCAGTAGTTTTCTGGGCGGGACGGCCGAGCAGTACTTC,CASSFLGGTAEQYF
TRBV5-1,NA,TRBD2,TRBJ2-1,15,TGCGCCAGCAGCACCGGGACTAGCGGGAGGAATGAGCAGTTCTTC,CASSTGTSGRNEQFF
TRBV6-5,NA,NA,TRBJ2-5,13,TGTGCCACCGGTTCGCGAAGCCAAGAGACCCAGTACTTC,CATGSRSQETQYF
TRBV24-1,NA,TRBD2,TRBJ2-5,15,TGTGCCACCAGTGACCAGCGGGAGGTCGGTGAGACCCAGTACTTC,CATSDQREVGETQYF
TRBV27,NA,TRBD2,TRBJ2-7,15,TGTGCCAGCGGAAGGACTAGCGGGATCATCTACGAGCAGTACTTC,CASGRTSGIIYEQYF
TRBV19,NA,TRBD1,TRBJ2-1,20,TGTGCCAGTAGTCTCCGACATCAGAGGACAGGGCAAAGGACGTACAATGAGCAGTTCTTC,CASSLRHQRTGQRTYNEQFF
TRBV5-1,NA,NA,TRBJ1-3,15,TGCGCCAGCAGCTTGGGGAGCCCCTCTGGAAACACCATATATTTT,CASSLGSPSGNTIYF
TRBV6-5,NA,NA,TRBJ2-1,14,TGTGGGACGTCTCCGGGGATTAACTACAATGAGCAGTTCTTC,CGTSPGINYNEQFF
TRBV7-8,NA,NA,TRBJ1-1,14,TGTGCCAGCAGCCCCCTCTACCTAGGTGGTGAAGCTTTCTTT,CASSPLYLGGEAFF
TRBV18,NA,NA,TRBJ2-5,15,TGTGCCAGCTCCCGTCCCGCGGGGGCCGCGGAGACCCAGTACTTC,CASSRPAGAAETQYF
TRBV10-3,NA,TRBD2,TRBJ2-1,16,TGTGCCATCAGTGATTCAGCGGGAGGGTCCCACAATGAGCAGTTCTTC,CAISDSAGGSHNEQFF
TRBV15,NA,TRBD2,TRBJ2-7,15,TGTGCCACCAGCAGAGATCGCGGGAGTTTCTACGAGCAGTACTTC,CATSRDRGSFYEQYF
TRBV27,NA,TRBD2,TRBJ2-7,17,TGTGCCAGCAGTCTCCGGACTAGCGGGAGTGGGACCTACGAGCAGTACTTC,CASSLRTSGSGTYEQYF
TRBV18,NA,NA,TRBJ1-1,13,TGTGCCAGCTCACCTGTTGGGGACAAGGAAGCTTTCTTT,CASSPVGDKEAFF
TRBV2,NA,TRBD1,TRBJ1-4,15,TGTGCCAGCAGGGAGGCTCAGGGGGCATCGGGAAAACTGTTTTTT,CASREAQGASGKLFF
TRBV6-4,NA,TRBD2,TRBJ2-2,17,TGTGCCAGCAGTGAAAATGCGGGAGGCCCGGGGACCGGGGAGCTGTTTTTT,CASSENAGGPGTGELFF
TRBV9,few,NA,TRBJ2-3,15,TGTGCCAGCAGCGAGGGACTTCTGACCACAGATACGCAGTATTTT,CASSEGLLTTDTQYF
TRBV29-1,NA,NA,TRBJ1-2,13,TGCAGCGTTGAAGATCCCCGTAACTATGGCTACACCTTC,CSVEDPRNYGYTF
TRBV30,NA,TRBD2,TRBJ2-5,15,TGTGCCTGGAGTGTACCTAGCGGGAATCAAGAGACCCAGTACTTC,CAWSVPSGNQETQYF